This T cell receptor (beta chain) appears in the sequencing data of a study of Ad26.COV2.S vaccination and SARS-CoV-2 variants. Study as a whole: Donor joined the COV1001 Ad26.COV2.S trial arm. The authors gave Ad26.COV2.S intramuscularly, either once or twice 56 days apart.

Germline V gives CDR1 SGHNT, CDR2 YENEEA. The CDR3 is 13 amino acids. V lost 0 bases and J 14 bases, leaving 16 bases between the germline ends. Specified treatment: roughly 18 received Ad26.COV2.S at low or high dose, single or two shots; about 5 received placebo; per-sample allocation not given. Day 63 following the first vaccine or placebo injection was when the samples were taken. This person who donated was an adult of 18-55 years in Boston. Profiling relied on immunoSEQ multiplex PCR, and the TCRdb table lists in-frame clones only, not all of them. The sample lists hundreds of thousands of clones; 80% to 90% were seen once.

This clonotype was obtained from a person between 18 and 65 years old who received the Ad26.COV2.S COVID-19 vaccine or a placebo. Source: peripheral blood, taken in a trial of Ad26.COV2.S vaccine versus placebo. V gene TRBV11-3 combines with J gene TRBJ2-5, with D unclear. DNA for the CDR3: TGTGCCAGCAGCTTAGACACGTTCCAAAAAGTATACTTC. Its protein product is CASSLDTFQKVYF.